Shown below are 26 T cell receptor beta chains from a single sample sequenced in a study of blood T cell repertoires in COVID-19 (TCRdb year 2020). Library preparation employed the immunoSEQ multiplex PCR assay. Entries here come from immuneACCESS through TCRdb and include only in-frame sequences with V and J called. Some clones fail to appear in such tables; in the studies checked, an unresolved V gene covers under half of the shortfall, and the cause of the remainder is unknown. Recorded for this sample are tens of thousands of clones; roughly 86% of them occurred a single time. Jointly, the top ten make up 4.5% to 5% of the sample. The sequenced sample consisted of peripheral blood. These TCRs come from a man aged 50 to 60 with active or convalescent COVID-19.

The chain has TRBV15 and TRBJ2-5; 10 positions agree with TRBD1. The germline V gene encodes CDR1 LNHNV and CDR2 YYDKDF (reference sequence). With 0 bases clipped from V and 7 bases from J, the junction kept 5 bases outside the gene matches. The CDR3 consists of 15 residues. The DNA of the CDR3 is TGTGCCACCAGCAGAGAAGGGACAGGGGAAGGGACCCAGTACTTC. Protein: CATSREGTGEGTQYF.

The CDR3 coding sequence is TGCGCCAGCAGCCAGGGACAGCAAAATGAAAAACTGTTTTTT. It specifies CASSQGQQNEKLFF. The chain is built from TRBV4-3 and TRBJ1-4; 7 bases are shared with TRBD1. Germline assignment: CDR1 LGHNA and CDR2 YSLEER. This CDR3 is 14 amino acids long. The V and J ends lost 3 bases and 5 bases, in that order; junction bases with no gene match: 3.

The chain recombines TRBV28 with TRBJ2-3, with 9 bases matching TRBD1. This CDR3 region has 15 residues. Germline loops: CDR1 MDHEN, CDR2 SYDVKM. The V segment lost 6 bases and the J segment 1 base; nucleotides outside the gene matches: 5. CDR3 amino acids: CASRGTGRGTDTQYF. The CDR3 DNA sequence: TGTGCCAGCAGGGGGACAGGGCGGGGCACAGATACGCAGTATTTT.

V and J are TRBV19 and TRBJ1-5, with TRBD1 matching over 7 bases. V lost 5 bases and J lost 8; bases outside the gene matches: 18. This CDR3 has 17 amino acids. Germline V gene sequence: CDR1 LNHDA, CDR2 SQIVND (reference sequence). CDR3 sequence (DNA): TGTGCCAGTAGTCTGTTACAGGGGAGGTCTGACATTAAGCCCCAGCATTTT. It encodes CASSLLQGRSDIKPQHF.

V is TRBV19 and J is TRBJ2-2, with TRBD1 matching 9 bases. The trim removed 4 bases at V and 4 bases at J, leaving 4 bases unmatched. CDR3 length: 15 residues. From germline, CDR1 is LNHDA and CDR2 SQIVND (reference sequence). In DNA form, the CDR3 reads TGTGCCAGTAGTAAGGGACAGGGTTTCACCGGGGAGCTGTTTTTT. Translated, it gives CASSKGQGFTGELFF.

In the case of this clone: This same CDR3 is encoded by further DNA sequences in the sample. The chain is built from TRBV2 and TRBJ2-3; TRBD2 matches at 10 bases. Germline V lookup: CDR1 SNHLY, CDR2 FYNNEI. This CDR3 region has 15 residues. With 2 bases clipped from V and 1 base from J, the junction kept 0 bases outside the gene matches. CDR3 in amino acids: CASSELAGGTDTQYF. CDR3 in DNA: TGTGCCAGCAGTGAACTAGCGGGGGGCACAGATACGCAGTATTTT.

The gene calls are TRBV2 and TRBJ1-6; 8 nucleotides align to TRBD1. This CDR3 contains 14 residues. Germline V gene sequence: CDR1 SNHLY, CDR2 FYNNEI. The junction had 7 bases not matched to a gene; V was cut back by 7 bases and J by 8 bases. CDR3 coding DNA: TGTGCCAGCATTAAGACAGGGGAATATTCACCCCTCCACTTT. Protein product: CASIKTGEYSPLHF.

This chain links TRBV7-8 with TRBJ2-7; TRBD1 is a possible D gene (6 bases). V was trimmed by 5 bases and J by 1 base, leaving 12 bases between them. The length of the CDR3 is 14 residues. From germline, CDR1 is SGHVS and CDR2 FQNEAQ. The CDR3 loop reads CASSVQTGSYEQYV. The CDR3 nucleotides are TGTGCCAGCAGCGTACAGACAGGTTCCTACGAGCAGTACGTC.

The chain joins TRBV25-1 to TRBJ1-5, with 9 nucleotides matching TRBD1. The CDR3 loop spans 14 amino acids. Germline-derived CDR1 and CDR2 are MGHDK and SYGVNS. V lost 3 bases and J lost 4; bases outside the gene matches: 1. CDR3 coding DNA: TGTGCCAGCAGTGAGACAGGGGGAAATCAGCCCCAGCATTTT. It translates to CASSETGGNQPQHF.

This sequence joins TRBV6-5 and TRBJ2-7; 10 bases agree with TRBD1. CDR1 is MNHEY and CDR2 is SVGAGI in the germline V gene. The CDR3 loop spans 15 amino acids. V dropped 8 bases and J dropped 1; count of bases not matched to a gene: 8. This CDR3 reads CASGDPGQGSYEQYV. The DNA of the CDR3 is TGTGCCAGCGGCGACCCGGGACAGGGGTCCTACGAGCAGTACGTC.

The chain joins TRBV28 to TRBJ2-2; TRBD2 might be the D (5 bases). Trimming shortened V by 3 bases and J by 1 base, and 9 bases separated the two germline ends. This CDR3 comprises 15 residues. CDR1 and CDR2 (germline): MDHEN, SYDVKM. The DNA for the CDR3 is TGTGCCAGCAGTTTTTCCGGGGTGAACACCGGGGAGCTGTTTTTT. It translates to CASSFSGVNTGELFF.

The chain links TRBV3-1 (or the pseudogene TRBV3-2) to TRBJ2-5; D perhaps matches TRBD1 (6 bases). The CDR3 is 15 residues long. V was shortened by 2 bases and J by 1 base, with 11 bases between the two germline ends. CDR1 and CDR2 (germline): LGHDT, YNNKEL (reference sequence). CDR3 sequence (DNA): TGTGCCAGCAGCCAACCGACAGGTCTCCAAGAGACCCAGTACTTC. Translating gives CASSQPTGLQETQYF.

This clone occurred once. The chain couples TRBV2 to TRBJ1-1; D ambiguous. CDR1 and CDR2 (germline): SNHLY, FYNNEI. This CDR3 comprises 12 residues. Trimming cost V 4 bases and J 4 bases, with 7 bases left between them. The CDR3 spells CASSVQATEAFF. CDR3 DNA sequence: TGTGCCAGCAGTGTCCAGGCCACTGAAGCTTTCTTT.

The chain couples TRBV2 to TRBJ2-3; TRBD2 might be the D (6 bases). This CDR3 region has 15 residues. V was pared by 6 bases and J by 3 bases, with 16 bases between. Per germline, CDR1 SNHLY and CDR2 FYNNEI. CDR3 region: CASRPLWGVTDTQYF. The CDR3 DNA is TGTGCCAGCAGGCCTCTATGGGGGGTGACAGATACGCAGTATTTT. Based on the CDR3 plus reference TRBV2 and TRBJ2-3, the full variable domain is EPEVTQTPSHQVTQMGQEVILRCVPISNHLYFYWYRQILGQKVEFLVSFYNNEISEKSEIFDDQFSVERPDGSNFTLKIRSTKLEDSAMYFCASRPLWGVTDTQYFGPGTRLTVL.

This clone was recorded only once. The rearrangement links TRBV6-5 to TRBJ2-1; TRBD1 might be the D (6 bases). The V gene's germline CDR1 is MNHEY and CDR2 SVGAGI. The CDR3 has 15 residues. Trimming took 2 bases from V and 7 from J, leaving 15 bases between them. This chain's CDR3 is CASSYEGHLLNEQFF. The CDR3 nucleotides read TGTGCCAGCAGTTACGAGGGACACCTTCTAAATGAGCAGTTCTTC.

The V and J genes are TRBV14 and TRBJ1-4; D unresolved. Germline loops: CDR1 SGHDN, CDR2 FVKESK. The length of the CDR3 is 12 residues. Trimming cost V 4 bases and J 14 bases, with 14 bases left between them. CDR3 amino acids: CASSLSDSKLFF. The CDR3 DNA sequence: TGTGCCAGCAGCCTCTCGGACTCGAAGCTGTTTTTT.

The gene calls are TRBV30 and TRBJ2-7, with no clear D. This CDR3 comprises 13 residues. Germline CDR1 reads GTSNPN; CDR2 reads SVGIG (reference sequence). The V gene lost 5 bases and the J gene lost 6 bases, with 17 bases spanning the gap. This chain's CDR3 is CAWSSSPLGEQYF. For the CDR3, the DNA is TGTGCCTGGTCCTCTTCCCCACTCGGCGAGCAGTACTTC.

The CDR3 loop reads CASSAGRGGEKLFF. CDR3 nucleotide sequence: TGCGCCAGCAGCGCCGGTAGGGGGGGTGAAAAACTGTTTTTT. The chain has TRBV5-1 and TRBJ1-4, with D possibly TRBD1 on 6 matching bases. Germline assignment: CDR1 SGHRS and CDR2 YFSETQ. V shed 4 bases and J shed 7 bases, with 14 bases lying between them. The CDR3 is made up of 14 amino acids. Together with reference TRBV5-1 and TRBJ1-4, the CDR3 gives the full variable domain: KAGVTQTPRYLIKTRGQQVTLSCSPISGHRSVSWYQQTPGQGLQFLFEYFSETQRNKGNFPGRFSGRQFSNSRSEMNVSTLELGDSALYLCASSAGRGGEKLFFGSGTQLSVL.

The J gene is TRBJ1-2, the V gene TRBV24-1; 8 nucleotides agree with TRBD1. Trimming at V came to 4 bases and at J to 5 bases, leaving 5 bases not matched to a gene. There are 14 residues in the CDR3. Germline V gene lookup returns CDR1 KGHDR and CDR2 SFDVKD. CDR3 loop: CATSDPDRGYGYTF. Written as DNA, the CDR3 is TGTGCCACCAGTGACCCTGACAGGGGATATGGCTACACCTTC.

CDR3 DNA sequence: TGTGCCAGCAGCTTAGAGGGGACTAGCGGGGGGCAGTTCTTC. Translation: CASSLEGTSGGQFF. V is TRBV7-8 and J is TRBJ2-1; 14 bases are a match to TRBD2. The J segment lost 12 bases and the V segment lost 1 base, leaving 2 bases of the junction unmatched. In germline, CDR1 is SGHVS, CDR2 FQNEAQ. The CDR3 is 14 residues long. Filled out from reference TRBV7-8 and TRBJ2-1, the complete variable domain reads GAGVSQSPRYKVAKRGQDVALRCDPISGHVSLFWYQQALGQGPEFLTYFQNEAQLDKSGLPSDRFFAERPEGSVSTLKIQRTQQEDSAVYLCASSLEGTSGGQFFGPGTRLTVL.

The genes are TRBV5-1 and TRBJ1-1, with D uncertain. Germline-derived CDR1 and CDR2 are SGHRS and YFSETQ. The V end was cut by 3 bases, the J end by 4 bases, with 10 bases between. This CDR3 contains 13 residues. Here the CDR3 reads CASSSGSLTEAFF. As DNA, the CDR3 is TGCGCCAGCAGCTCGGGGTCTCTCACTGAAGCTTTCTTT.

CDR3 DNA sequence: TGTGCCAGCAGCTTGGGAGAGCTAAACACCGGGGAGCTGTTTTTT. Translated, it gives CASSLGELNTGELFF. The chain joins TRBV5-4 to TRBJ2-2, with unresolved D. CDR1 SGHNT and CDR2 YYREEE come from the germline V gene (reference sequence). CDR3 size: 15 residues. V lost 0 bases, J lost 2 bases, and 8 bases lay in between.

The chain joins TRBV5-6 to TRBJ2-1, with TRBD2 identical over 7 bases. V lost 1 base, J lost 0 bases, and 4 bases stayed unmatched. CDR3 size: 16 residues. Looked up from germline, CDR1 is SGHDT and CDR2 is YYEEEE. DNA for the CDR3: TGTGCCAGCAGCTTGTGGGGAGGGGTCTCCTACAATGAGCAGTTCTTC. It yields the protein CASSLWGGVSYNEQFF.

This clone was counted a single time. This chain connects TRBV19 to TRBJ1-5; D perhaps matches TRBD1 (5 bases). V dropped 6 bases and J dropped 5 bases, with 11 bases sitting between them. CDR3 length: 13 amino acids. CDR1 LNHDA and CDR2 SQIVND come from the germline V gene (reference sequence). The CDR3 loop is CASSQDTYQPQHF. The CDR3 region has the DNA TGTGCCAGTAGCCAGGACACTTATCAGCCCCAGCATTTT.

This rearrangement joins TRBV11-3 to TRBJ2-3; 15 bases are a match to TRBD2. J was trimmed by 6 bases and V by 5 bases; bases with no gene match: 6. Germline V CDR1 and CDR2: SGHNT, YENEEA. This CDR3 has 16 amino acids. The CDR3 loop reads CASSLGLAGGRDTQYF. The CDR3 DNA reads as TGTGCCAGCAGCCTGGGACTAGCGGGGGGCAGGGATACGCAGTATTTT.

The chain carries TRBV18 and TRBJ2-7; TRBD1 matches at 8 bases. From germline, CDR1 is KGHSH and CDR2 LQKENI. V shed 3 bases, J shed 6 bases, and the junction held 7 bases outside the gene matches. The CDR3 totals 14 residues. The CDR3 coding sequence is TGTGCCAGCTCACCCGTCGACAGGGGTGGCGAGCAGTACGTC. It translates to CASSPVDRGGEQYV.